This entry describes one TCR beta chain. Antigen: not known. Clones were read by immunoSEQ multiplex PCR, and TCRdb kept only the in-frame ones, dropping some. The table shows fewer than 100,000 clones, with roughly 90% occurring only once. The sample originates from a study of T cell responses to AZD1222 COVID-19 vaccine. The study's findings and limits: Clonal diversity was possibly underestimated; the donors were predominantly white British and more often female. Of the AZD1222 recipients, only 5 or 6 were seropositive at baseline.

V shed 1 base and J 5 bases; nucleotides not matched to a gene: 16. This CDR3 contains 18 residues. Germline V gene data show CDR1 as KGHSH and CDR2 as LQKENI. The chain is built from TRBV18 and TRBJ2-7, with 8 bases fitting TRBD1. The clonotype comes from an adult who received the AZD1222 COVID-19 vaccine. The sequencing used peripheral blood, collected 28 days after the second AZD1222 dose. As DNA, the CDR3 is TGTGCCAGCTCACCACTCCAATCGACAGGGGTATTTTTCAACGAGCAGTACTTC. Amino acids: CASSPLQSTGVFFNEQYF.